The clone carrying this T cell receptor (beta chain) has ten or more counts. This CDR3 region has 13 residues. CDR1 is SQVTM and CDR2 is ANQGSEA in the germline V gene. V lost 6 bases to trimming and J lost 4 bases; unmatched junction nucleotides: 6. This specimen comes from a study of T-cell reconstitution after alpha-beta-depleted transplantation in children. This sample's TCRbeta library carried unique molecular identifier barcodes. TCRdb re-called the PCR reads with MiXCR, one entry per CDR3 protein. The sample has about 610,000 distinct CDR3 sequences; about 10% are singletons. This receptor was obtained from a human donor who donated a stem cell graft to a child with acute myeloid leukemia. The genes are TRBV29-1 and TRBJ2-4; TRBD1 agrees at 7 bases. Sample: PBMCs from the stem cell graft donor, taken from the stem cell graft. CDR3 DNA sequence: TGCAGCGTCCGAGGGACAGAGAAAAACATTCAGTACTTC. It yields the protein CSVRGTEKNIQYF.